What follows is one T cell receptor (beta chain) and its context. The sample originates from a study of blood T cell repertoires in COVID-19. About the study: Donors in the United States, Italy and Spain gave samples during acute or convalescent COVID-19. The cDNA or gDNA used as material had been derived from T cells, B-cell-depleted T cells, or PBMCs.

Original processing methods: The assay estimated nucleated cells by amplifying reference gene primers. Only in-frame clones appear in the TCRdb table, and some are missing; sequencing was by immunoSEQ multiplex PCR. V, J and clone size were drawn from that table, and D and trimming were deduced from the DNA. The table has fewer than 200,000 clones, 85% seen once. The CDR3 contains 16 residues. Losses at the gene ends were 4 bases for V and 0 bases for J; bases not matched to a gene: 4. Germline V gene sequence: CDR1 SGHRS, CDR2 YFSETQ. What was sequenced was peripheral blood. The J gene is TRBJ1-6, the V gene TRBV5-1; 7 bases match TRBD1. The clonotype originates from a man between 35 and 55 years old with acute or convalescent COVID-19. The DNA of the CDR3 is TGCGCCAGCAGCCCGGGACAGAGCTCCTATAATTCACCCCTCCACTTT. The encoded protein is CASSPGQSSYNSPLHF.